The rows below give T cell receptor beta chains drawn from one sample of a study of shared clonotypes between healthy human individuals. Clones were sequenced by immunoSEQ multiplex PCR, and TCRdb holds only the in-frame ones, with some missing. Of approximately 500,000 clones in the sample, around 96% were seen once. Specimen: naive CD4+ T cells sorted from blood. These receptors all stem from a woman aged 25-40 years in good health. Each CDR3 is given with its conserved first and last residue. D genes are given only for firm matches. Clone size, where shown, is once, few, many, or a class for clones that have expanded.

j_gene	v_gene	d_gene	abundance	CDR3nt	CDR3aa
TRBJ1-5	TRBV28	NA	NA	TGTGCCAGCAGGGATAGCAATCAGCCCCAGCATTTT	CASRDSNQPQHF
TRBJ2-7	TRBV5-4	NA	NA	TGTGCCAGCAGCGTACGACTGGCTCCCGTGACCGAGCAGTACTTC	CASSVRLAPVTEQYF
TRBJ1-5	TRBV30	NA	NA	TGTGCCTGGAGTTTAGGCGGCAATCAGCCCCAGCATTTT	CAWSLGGNQPQHF
TRBJ2-3	TRBV11-2	TRBD2	NA	TGTGCCAGCAGCCACAGGACTAGCGGTAGCACAGATACGCAGTATTTT	CASSHRTSGSTDTQYF
TRBJ2-1	TRBV15	TRBD2	once	TGTGCCACCAGCAGCCTGGGGGGGTCGGCGAAGCAGTTCTTC	CATSSLGGSAKQFF
TRBJ2-7	TRBV9	TRBD2	NA	TGTGCCAGCAGCGTTAACGTGGGAGGGACCTACGAGCAGTACTTC	CASSVNVGGTYEQYF
TRBJ1-1	TRBV5-5	NA	once	TGTGCCAGCAGCTTGGGAGGGGTTGACGTGAACACTGAAGCTTTCTTT	CASSLGGVDVNTEAFF
TRBJ2-2	TRBV5-6	NA	NA	TGTGCCAGCAGCCGCCAGACAGGTTCTTGGGCCGGGGAGCTGTTTTTT	CASSRQTGSWAGELFF
TRBJ1-4	TRBV19	TRBD1	NA	TGTGCCAGTAGTCCAGGACAGGCGGATGAAAAACTGTTTTTT	CASSPGQADEKLFF
TRBJ2-5	TRBV7-2	TRBD1	few	TGTGCCAGCAGCCCAGGGGGTGGACAAGAGACCCAGTACTTC	CASSPGGGQETQYF
TRBJ2-1	TRBV28	TRBD2	NA	TGTGCCAGCAGTGATAGCGGGAGGCACCCTAATGAGCAGTTCTTC	CASSDSGRHPNEQFF
TRBJ2-7	TRBV28	TRBD1	NA	TGTGCCAGCAGTTTCTCCCTGACAGGGGGCGGATACGAGCAGTACTTC	CASSFSLTGGGYEQYF
TRBJ2-7	TRBV7-9	TRBD2	NA	TGTGCCAGCAGCTCCCCATGGACTAGCGGGAGCTCCTACGAGCAGTACTTC	CASSSPWTSGSSYEQYF
TRBJ2-2	TRBV5-3	TRBD1	NA	TGTGCCAGAGAGTCGGACAGGGCCTTTACAAACACCGGGGAGCTGTTTTTT	CARESDRAFTNTGELFF
TRBJ1-2	TRBV5-1	NA	NA	TGCGCCAGCAGCTTCGGGCAGGGTGAGGGCTACACCTTC	CASSFGQGEGYTF
TRBJ2-6	TRBV4-1	TRBD1	NA	TGCGCCAGCAGCCCTTCCCTGGGACAGCTAAGCTCTGGGGCCAACGTCCTGACTTTC	CASSPSLGQLSSGANVLTF
TRBJ1-1	TRBV5-1	TRBD1	once	TGCGCCAGCAGCAGACAGGGGGCATACACTGAAGCTTTCTTT	CASSRQGAYTEAFF
TRBJ2-2	TRBV7-8	NA	NA	TGTGCCAGCAGCAGGGGGAGGTTTCAACACACCGGGGAGCTGTTTTTT	CASSRGRFQHTGELFF
TRBJ2-3	TRBV11-2	TRBD2	NA	TGTGCCAGCAGCTTAAATGCGGGAGACACAGATACGCAGTATTTT	CASSLNAGDTDTQYF
TRBJ2-7	TRBV19	NA	NA	TGTGCCAGTAGTCCACAGGGAGGAATTTACGAGCAGTACTTC	CASSPQGGIYEQYF
TRBJ2-7	TRBV6-5	TRBD2	NA	TGTGCCAGCAGTCGTGCGGGAGTATTCCACGAGCAGTACTTC	CASSRAGVFHEQYF
TRBJ1-5	TRBV7-8	NA	NA	TGTGCCAGCAGCTTAGTGAATCGCGGTAGCAATCAGCCCCAGCATTTT	CASSLVNRGSNQPQHF
TRBJ1-1	TRBV28	NA	NA	TGTGCCAGCAGCCCTCCGGACGGTGGATTCACTGAAGCTTTCTTT	CASSPPDGGFTEAFF
TRBJ2-7	TRBV5-5	TRBD2	NA	TGTGCCAGCAGCTCGTCAGCGGGACTCCCCTACGAGCAGTACTTC	CASSSSAGLPYEQYF
TRBJ2-5	TRBV29-1	TRBD1	once	TGCAGCGTTGTTGGACTAGACAGGGGGCCAAGAGAGCAGTACTTC	CSVVGLDRGPREQYF
TRBJ2-2	TRBV27	TRBD2	NA	TGTGCCAGCAGTTTTGGGTGGACTAGCGAAAACACCGGGGAGCTGTTTTTT	CASSFGWTSENTGELFF
TRBJ2-3	TRBV10-3	NA	NA	TGTGCCATCAGTGACGGGACAGATACGCAGTATTTT	CAISDGTDTQYF
TRBJ2-3	TRBV7-9	NA	NA	TGTGCCAGCAGAGGGCTAGGGGGCACAGATACGCAGTATTTT	CASRGLGGTDTQYF